These 27 T cell receptor beta chains share one sample of origin, sequenced in a study of OX40 agonist ivuxolimab in advanced cancers. Sequenced by immunoSEQ multiplex PCR; TCRdb stores in-frame clones only, minus some. The sample has tens of thousands of clones, 84% seen once; the top ten hold roughly 7.9%. The sequencing used CD4+ or CD8+ T cells sorted from blood, collected in a trial of the OX40 agonist ivuxolimab. The receptors derive from an adult with an advanced solid tumor such as melanoma, head and neck, liver or kidney cancer.

J is TRBJ1-2 and V is TRBV27, with 9 nucleotides matching TRBD1. Germline values: CDR1 MNHEY, CDR2 SMNVEV (reference sequence). This CDR3 has 17 amino acids. The trim removed 3 bases at V and 3 bases at J, leaving 11 bases unmatched. In DNA, the CDR3 is TGTGCCAGCAGTTTTGGGCCCCGGGACAGGGAATACTATGGCTACACCTTC. It yields the protein CASSFGPRDREYYGYTF.

This chain uses TRBV29-1 with TRBJ1-2; D uncertain. V gave up 6 bases and J gave up 6 bases, with 11 bases separating them. CDR3 size: 11 residues. Germline lookup yields CDR1 SQVTM and CDR2 ANQGSEA. The DNA of the CDR3 is TGCAGCGTAGAGATCCAAAATGGCTACACCTTC. This encodes CSVEIQNGYTF.

The chain carries TRBV28 and TRBJ1-5; possible D gene TRBD1, 6 bases. The CDR3 extends over 16 amino acids. Trimming stripped 3 bases from V and 7 bases from J, with 19 bases between. Germline V CDR1 and CDR2: MDHEN, SYDVKM. CDR3 loop: CASSFSPGGASQPQHF. DNA for the CDR3: TGTGCCAGCAGTTTTAGTCCCGGGGGCGCGTCACAGCCCCAGCATTTT.

The rearrangement links TRBV7-9 to TRBJ1-2, with D perhaps TRBD1 (5 bases). The CDR3 is made up of 15 amino acids. Germline V gene data show CDR1 as SEHNR and CDR2 as FQNEAQ (reference sequence). V was shortened by 1 base and J by 4 bases, with 13 bases between the two germline ends. The chain's CDR3 is CASSLVGGAAYGYTF. The CDR3 DNA reads as TGTGCCAGCAGCTTAGTGGGAGGGGCGGCCTATGGCTACACCTTC. Drawing the rest from reference TRBV7-9 and TRBJ1-2, the complete variable domain is DTGVSQNPRHKITKRGQNVTFRCDPISEHNRLYWYRQTLGQGPEFLTYFQNEAQLEKSRLLSDRFSAERPKGSFSTLEIQRTEQGDSAMYLCASSLVGGAAYGYTFGSGTRLTVV.

This chain joins TRBV14 and TRBJ1-2; D gene uncertain. Per the germline V gene, CDR1 is SGHDN and CDR2 is FVKESK. The CDR3 has 13 residues. Trimming cost V 3 bases and J 5 bases, with 10 bases left between them. The CDR3 nucleotides are TGTGCCAGCAGCCATCCTAACGATTATGGCTACACCTTC. This sequence encodes CASSHPNDYGYTF.

The rearrangement joins TRBV5-4 to TRBJ2-3; 7 bases agree with TRBD1. The length of the CDR3 is 16 residues. CDR1 and CDR2 from the germline V gene are SGHNT and YYREEE (reference sequence). Trimming at V came to 5 bases and at J to 3 bases, leaving 12 bases not matched to a gene. The CDR3 is CASSRPGQRLTDTQYF. The CDR3 bases are TGTGCCAGCAGTCGGCCGGGACAGCGATTGACAGATACGCAGTATTTT.

The chain uses TRBV7-2 and TRBJ2-1; the match to TRBD1 covers 7 bases. The V gene's germline CDR1 is SGHTA and CDR2 FQGNSA. The trim removed 1 base at V and 12 bases at J, leaving 3 bases unmatched. The CDR3 contains 12 residues. CDR3 loop: CASSLEAGGQFF. The CDR3 DNA sequence: TGTGCCAGCAGCTTAGAAGCAGGGGGGCAGTTCTTC.

This sequence joins TRBV7-9 and TRBJ2-3; D possibly corresponds to TRBD1 (7 bases). Germline-derived CDR1 and CDR2 are SEHNR and FQNEAQ (reference sequence). CDR3 length: 15 residues. Trimming cost V 5 bases and J 5 bases, with 17 bases left between them. CDR3 residues: CASSPSGGPRDTQYF. CDR3 nucleotide sequence: TGTGCCAGCAGCCCATCAGGGGGGCCGAGAGATACGCAGTATTTT.

V usage is TRBV5-1 and J usage is TRBJ1-1, with D tentatively TRBD1 (5 bases). V was clipped by 5 bases and J by 0 bases, with 8 bases between them. CDR3 length: 13 amino acids. Germline V CDR1 and CDR2: SGHRS, YFSETQ. DNA for the CDR3: TGCGCCAGCAGGCCGACAGTGAACACTGAAGCTTTCTTT. Translation gives CASRPTVNTEAFF.

The chain employs TRBV29-1 and TRBJ2-3, with 10 bases fitting TRBD1. This CDR3 has 14 amino acids. Per germline, CDR1 SQVTM and CDR2 ANQGSEA. V shed 5 bases, J shed 3 bases, and the junction held 5 bases outside the gene matches. DNA of the CDR3: TGCAGCGTTTTAGGACAGGGGGGGACAGATACGCAGTATTTT. Translation: CSVLGQGGTDTQYF.

The chain joins TRBV5-1 to TRBJ2-7, with D tentatively TRBD2 (6 bases). The germline V gene has CDR1 SGHRS and CDR2 YFSETQ. CDR3 size: 15 residues. V gave up 0 bases and J gave up 3 bases, with 13 bases separating them. Written as DNA, the CDR3 is TGCGCCAGCAGCTTGGCCCCAGGAGGGCTCTACGAGCAGTACTTC. It yields the protein CASSLAPGGLYEQYF.

This clone was picked up one time. This chain uses TRBV4-3 with TRBJ2-1; D is possibly TRBD1 (6 bases). Per the germline V gene, CDR1 is LGHNA and CDR2 is YSLEER. Trimming removed 0 bases from V and 9 bases from J, with 12 bases in between. The CDR3 extends over 14 amino acids. The CDR3 nucleotides read TGCGCCAGCAGCCAAGATGGCAGGGGCGTTGAGCAGTTCTTC. It codes for CASSQDGRGVEQFF.

The chain has TRBV6-1 and TRBJ1-2, with 10 bases lining up with TRBD1. Germline CDR1 MNHNS, CDR2 SASEGT. The junction had 4 bases not matched to a gene; V was cut back by 5 bases and J by 4 bases. The CDR3 consists of 14 residues. The CDR3 DNA follows: TGTGCCAGCAGTCGGACAGGGGGGTTCTATGGCTACACCTTC. This translates into CASSRTGGFYGYTF.

The chain links TRBV18 to TRBJ1-4; tentative D call: TRBD1 (6 bases). Germline V CDR1 and CDR2: KGHSH, LQKENI. The CDR3 length is 15 residues. Trimming shortened V by 4 bases and J by 2 bases, and 11 bases separated the two germline ends. CDR3 nucleotides: TGTGCCAGCTCACGAACAGGGCCCACTAATGAAAAACTGTTTTTT. Its protein is CASSRTGPTNEKLFF.

The J gene is TRBJ2-3, the V gene TRBV5-1; 11 positions match TRBD1. Germline lookup yields CDR1 SGHRS and CDR2 YFSETQ. CDR3 size: 14 residues. J was trimmed by 4 bases and V by 3 bases; bases with no gene match: 1. CDR3 amino acids: CASSWGQGADTQYF. CDR3 DNA sequence: TGCGCCAGCAGCTGGGGACAGGGGGCAGATACGCAGTATTTT.

The J gene is TRBJ1-6, the V gene TRBV28; D might be TRBD1 (5 bases). The CDR3 spans 15 residues. V was pared by 6 bases and J by 6 bases, with 15 bases between. The germline V gene encodes CDR1 MDHEN and CDR2 SYDVKM. As DNA, the CDR3 is TGTGCCAGCAGACCGGGGACTAAAACTAATTCACCCCTCCACTTT. Its translation is CASRPGTKTNSPLHF.

The rearrangement links TRBV7-2 to TRBJ1-1; no firm D call. This CDR3 is built from 14 residues. Germline V CDR1 and CDR2: SGHTA, FQGNSA. V lost 5 bases and J lost 1, with 11 bases in between. The CDR3 sequence is CASSRYHSNTEAFF. In DNA form, the CDR3 reads TGTGCCAGCAGCCGTTACCACTCGAACACTGAAGCTTTCTTT.

The chain uses TRBV19 and TRBJ2-5; D not resolved. Germline V gives CDR1 LNHDA, CDR2 SQIVND (reference sequence). CDR3 length equals 13 residues. The V end was cut by 6 bases, the J end by 2 bases, with 10 bases between. The CDR3 DNA is TGTGCCAGTAGCCGACAATCGCAAGAGACCCAGTACTTC. Its protein is CASSRQSQETQYF.

The chain joins TRBV5-1 to TRBJ1-1; a weak D match, TRBD1 (6 bases). The germline V gene encodes CDR1 SGHRS and CDR2 YFSETQ. There are 14 residues in the CDR3. Trimming took 6 bases from V and 1 from J, leaving 13 bases between them. The CDR3 is CASKVPGANTEAFF. DNA of the CDR3: TGCGCCAGCAAAGTCCCGGGGGCGAACACTGAAGCTTTCTTT.

The rearrangement links TRBV5-5 to TRBJ2-1, with TRBD2 matching 10 bases. CDR3 length equals 15 residues. Germline V gene data show CDR1 as SGHKS and CDR2 as YYEKEE (reference sequence). Trimming cost V 4 bases and J 5 bases; bases outside gene matches: 6. The CDR3 is CASSPLAGRNNEQFF. CDR3 nucleotide sequence: TGTGCCAGCAGCCCACTAGCGGGGAGGAACAATGAGCAGTTCTTC. Full variable domain (rest looked up from reference TRBV5-5 and TRBJ2-1): DAGVTQSPTHLIKTRGQQVTLRCSPISGHKSVSWYQQVLGQGPQFIFQYYEKEERGRGNFPDRFSARQFPNYSSELNVNALLLGDSALYLCASSPLAGRNNEQFFGPGTRLTVL.

This chain joins TRBV18 and TRBJ2-1; D is unresolved. Germline-derived CDR1 and CDR2 are KGHSH and LQKENI. V was clipped by 2 bases and J by 0 bases, with 2 bases between them. This CDR3 region has 13 residues. The CDR3 reads CASSPSSYNEQFF. The CDR3 region has the DNA TGTGCCAGCTCACCAAGCTCCTACAATGAGCAGTTCTTC. Full variable domain (missing parts from reference TRBV18 and TRBJ2-1): NAGVMQNPRHLVRRRGQEARLRCSPMKGHSHVYWYRQLPEEGLKFMVYLQKENIIDESGMPKERFSAEFPKEGPSILRIQQVVRGDSAAYFCASSPSSYNEQFFGPGTRLTVL.

V and J are TRBV7-3 and TRBJ1-4; 7 bases match TRBD1. The CDR3 consists of 15 residues. CDR1 is SGHTA, CDR2 FQGTGA, per germline. Trimming at V came to 3 bases and at J to 3 bases, leaving 4 bases not matched to a gene. In nucleotides, the CDR3 is TGTGCCAGCAGCTTTGCAGGGGGGCCTAATGAAAAACTGTTTTTT. Its protein product is CASSFAGGPNEKLFF.

This clone was seen just once. The chain uses TRBV18 and TRBJ2-1, with D possibly matching TRBD2 (5 bases). V gave up 7 bases and J gave up 0 bases, with 10 bases separating them. This CDR3 region has 14 residues. In germline, CDR1 is KGHSH, CDR2 LQKENI. CDR3 loop: CASLPAGSYNEQFF. Here the CDR3 DNA reads TGTGCCAGCTTGCCGGCGGGCTCCTACAATGAGCAGTTCTTC.

The chain is built from TRBV2 and TRBJ2-7, with D perhaps matching TRBD1 or TRBD2 (5 bases each). This CDR3 comprises 11 residues. Trimming stripped 4 bases from V and 7 bases from J, with 8 bases between. CDR1 is SNHLY and CDR2 is FYNNEI in the germline V gene. In nucleotides, the CDR3 is TGTGCCAGCAGTGTAGAGGGGGAGCAGTACTTC. Translated: CASSVEGEQYF. The whole variable domain, remainder taken from reference TRBV2 and TRBJ2-7, is EPEVTQTPSHQVTQMGQEVILRCVPISNHLYFYWYRQILGQKVEFLVSFYNNEISEKSEIFDDQFSVERPDGSNFTLKIRSTKLEDSAMYFCASSVEGEQYFGPGTRLTVT.

This chain uses TRBV2 with TRBJ2-3; D not certain. The CDR3 spans 13 residues. Germline lookup yields CDR1 SNHLY and CDR2 FYNNEI. CDR3 nucleotides: TGTGTCAAGCCCCACGTTCTAACAGATACGCAGTATTTT. It encodes CVKPHVLTDTQYF. The full variable domain, with the rest looked up from reference TRBV2 and TRBJ2-3, is EPEVTQTPSHQVTQMGQEVILRCVPISNHLYFYWYRQILGQKVEFLVSFYNNEISEKSEIFDDQFSVERPDGSNFTLKIRSTKLEDSAMYFCVKPHVLTDTQYFGPGTRLTVL.

The V gene is TRBV7-3, the J gene TRBJ1-2; D unresolved. This CDR3 spans 14 amino acids. Germline-derived CDR1 and CDR2 are SGHTA and FQGTGA. V lost 5 bases, J lost 8 bases, and 18 bases lay in between. The DNA of the CDR3 is TGTGCCAGCAGCGAGAGACCGGGGTCGGAAGGCTACACCTTC. Residues: CASSERPGSEGYTF.

The gene calls are TRBV28 and TRBJ1-3, with a weak D call TRBD1 (6 bases). Germline V lookup: CDR1 MDHEN, CDR2 SYDVKM. This CDR3 region has 14 residues. Trimming stripped 6 bases from V and 2 bases from J, with 11 bases between. DNA for the CDR3: TGTGCCAGCAGGAATGGGGGCGCTGGAAACACCATATATTTT. It codes for CASRNGGAGNTIYF.